Below are 20 T cell receptor beta chains sequenced from a single sample in a study of blood T cell repertoires in COVID-19. TCRdb's table, derived via immunoSEQ multiplex PCR, lists solely in-frame clones and lacks some. Of about 27,000 clones listed, 88% were seen once; the top ten hold about 8%. Sample: peripheral blood. The receptors were gathered from a woman in her fifties or sixties with active COVID-19.

The gene calls are TRBV19 and TRBJ2-2, with 7 bases identical to TRBD1. The junction had 6 bases not matched to a gene; V was cut back by 11 bases and J by 0 bases. This CDR3 is 14 amino acids long. Per the germline V gene, CDR1 is LNHDA and CDR2 is SQIVND (reference sequence). Here the CDR3 reads CASRGRTNTGELFF. The CDR3 DNA is TGTGCCTCCAGGGGGAGAACGAACACCGGGGAGCTGTTTTTT.

This clone was counted only a few times. The chain recombines TRBV7-9 with TRBJ2-7; 8 nucleotides match TRBD1. Trimming at V came to 2 bases and at J to 6 bases, leaving 12 bases not matched to a gene. Germline CDR1 SEHNR, CDR2 FQNEAQ (reference sequence). This CDR3 region has 16 residues. The CDR3 region is CASSLIGTGVIGEQYF. CDR3 DNA sequence: TGTGCCAGCAGCTTAATAGGGACAGGTGTAATCGGCGAGCAGTACTTC.

CDR3 bases: TGTGCCAGCAGTGACAACGGGGGTGAGCAGTTCTTC. Protein product: CASSDNGGEQFF. V usage is TRBV6-4 and J usage is TRBJ2-1; possible D gene TRBD2, 6 bases. The CDR3 totals 12 residues. Trimming shortened V by 2 bases and J by 9 bases, and 8 bases separated the two germline ends. In germline, CDR1 is MRHNA, CDR2 SNTAGT.

V and J are TRBV4-1 and TRBJ1-5, with 8 bases fitting TRBD1. The ends lost 4 bases at V and 4 bases at J; junction bases unmatched: 12. Looked up from germline, CDR1 is MGHRA and CDR2 is YSYEKL. The CDR3 is 17 residues long. The CDR3 nucleotides are TGCGCCAGCAGCCGGGACAGGTCCGGAGGGGGTAATCAGCCCCAGCATTTT. This encodes CASSRDRSGGGNQPQHF.

The V call is TRBV21-1, the J call TRBJ2-6; the DNA was not compared with TRBD2, the D call given in the table. TRBV21-1 is a known pseudogene. The CDR3 loop spans 17 amino acids. This CDR3 reads CASSTTDGNTGANVLTF. The CDR3 region has the DNA TGTGCCAGCAGCACGACCGACGGGAACACTGGGGCCAACGTCCTGACTTTC.

The count of this clone is one. The genes are TRBV3-1 (or the pseudogene TRBV3-2) and TRBJ2-7; 11 positions match TRBD2. This CDR3 contains 16 residues. V dropped 4 bases and J dropped 3; count of bases not matched to a gene: 8. Germline loops: CDR1 LGHDT, CDR2 YNNKEL (reference sequence). The CDR3 spells CASSPRTSGSFYEQYF. The CDR3 DNA sequence: TGTGCCAGCAGCCCGCGAACTAGCGGGAGTTTCTACGAGCAGTACTTC.

V and J are TRBV29-1 and TRBJ1-3, with D tentatively TRBD1 (5 bases). From germline, CDR1 is SQVTM and CDR2 ANQGSEA. The CDR3 totals 14 residues. V was pared by 0 bases and J by 4 bases, with 10 bases between. Here the CDR3 reads CSVEDPDSGNTIYF. CDR3 DNA sequence: TGCAGCGTTGAAGATCCCGACAGCGGAAACACCATATATTTT. Complete variable domain (other parts from reference TRBV29-1 and TRBJ1-3): SAVISQKPSRDICQRGTSLTIQCQVDSQVTMMFWYRQQPGQSLTLIATANQGSEATYESGFVIDKFPISRPNLTFSTLTVSNMSPEDSSIYLCSVEDPDSGNTIYFGEGSWLTVV.

The J gene is TRBJ2-7, the V gene TRBV6-5, with TRBD2 identical over 7 bases. Germline CDR1 MNHEY, CDR2 SVGAGI. CDR3 length: 15 amino acids. Trimming at V came to 6 bases and at J to 5 bases, leaving 13 bases not matched to a gene. The CDR3 DNA follows: TGTGCCAGCAGACGAGCTAGCGGAAGCTGGGACGAGCAGTACTTC. Translated, it gives CASRRASGSWDEQYF.

The V call is TRBV4-2, the J call TRBJ1-1; D perhaps matches TRBD1 (6 bases). Deletions cut 0 bases from V and 0 bases from J, with 17 bases between. The CDR3 runs to 18 residues. Germline CDR1 is LGHNA and CDR2 is YNFKEQ. The CDR3 coding sequence is TGTGCCAGCAGCCAAGAACGTGGGGGGGGCAGTTTGAACACTGAAGCTTTCTTT. Its protein product is CASSQERGGGSLNTEAFF.

Only one count was recorded for this clone. The J gene is TRBJ2-5, the V gene TRBV5-4; 10 bases are shared with TRBD1. The trim removed 3 bases at V and 4 bases at J, leaving 6 bases unmatched. Germline V lookup: CDR1 SGHNT, CDR2 YYREEE (reference sequence). This CDR3 region has 15 residues. CDR3 in amino acids: CASSSPGQGIETQYF. CDR3 DNA sequence: TGTGCCAGCAGCTCTCCGGGACAGGGGATAGAGACCCAGTACTTC.

This clone was seen just once. The chain carries TRBV5-1 and TRBJ2-6; D is perhaps TRBD1 (5 bases). Germline values: CDR1 SGHRS, CDR2 YFSETQ. V shed 3 bases and J shed 4 bases, with 11 bases lying between them. The CDR3 extends over 15 amino acids. The CDR3: CASSSRVTGANVLTF. The CDR3 bases are TGCGCCAGCAGCTCCAGGGTTACCGGGGCCAACGTCCTGACTTTC.

This chain uses TRBV29-1 with TRBJ1-2; TRBD1 matches at 7 bases. Trimming took 1 base from V and 8 from J; bases not matched to a gene: 19. The CDR3 loop spans 17 amino acids. Looked up from germline, CDR1 is SQVTM and CDR2 is ANQGSEA. CDR3 residues: CSVEAFPSTGPLSGYTF. The CDR3 DNA follows: TGCAGCGTTGAAGCCTTCCCTTCGACAGGGCCACTGAGCGGCTACACCTTC.

The chain joins TRBV5-1 to TRBJ1-2; 10 bases fit TRBD1. The germline gives CDR1 SGHRS, CDR2 YFSETQ. CDR3 size: 16 residues. Germline trimming cut 0 bases from V and 5 bases from J; bases unmatched to any gene: 7. The CDR3 region has the DNA TGCGCCAGCAGCTTGGGGTTCGGGACAGGGGATTATGGCTACACCTTC. It codes for CASSLGFGTGDYGYTF.

In this sample, this clone turned up once. The chain has TRBV7-3 and TRBJ2-1, with D maybe TRBD2 (6 bases). The germline V and J ends were trimmed by 5 bases and 3 bases, with 17 bases remaining between them. The length of the CDR3 is 16 residues. Germline V lookup: CDR1 SGHTA, CDR2 FQGTGA. CDR3 nucleotides: TGTGCCAGCAGCCCCGTACCGGGACTTGACTACAATGAGCAGTTCTTC. This translates into CASSPVPGLDYNEQFF. Using reference TRBV7-3 and TRBJ2-1 for the parts outside the CDR3, the full variable domain is GAGVSQTPSNKVTEKGKYVELRCDPISGHTALYWYRQSLGQGPEFLIYFQGTGAADDSGLPNDRFFAVRPEGSVSTLKIQRTERGDSAVYLCASSPVPGLDYNEQFFGPGTRLTVL.

This chain uses TRBV23-1 with TRBJ1-5, with 7 bases fitting TRBD1. TRBV23-1 is an ORF for which the function is uncertain. This CDR3 region has 17 residues. Trimming removed 5 bases from V and 2 bases from J; junction bases left unmatched: 12. CDR3 sequence: CASSKDNEGARNQPQHF. CDR3 bases: TGCGCCAGCAGTAAAGATAACGAGGGGGCCCGCAATCAGCCCCAGCATTTT.

The chain employs TRBV3-1 (or the pseudogene TRBV3-2) and TRBJ2-1, with 8 bases that match TRBD2. V dropped 4 bases and J dropped 4; count of bases not matched to a gene: 3. Germline-derived CDR1 and CDR2 are LGHDT and YNNKEL (reference sequence). There are 14 residues in the CDR3. The CDR3 protein is CASSLIAGYNEQFF. Here the CDR3 DNA reads TGTGCCAGCAGCCTCATAGCGGGATACAATGAGCAGTTCTTC.

This clone was recorded once. V gene TRBV7-8 combines with J gene TRBJ1-2; 7 bases are a match to TRBD1. Per the germline V gene, CDR1 is SGHVS and CDR2 is FQNEAQ. V trimming: 5 bases; J trimming: 2 bases; junction bases outside the gene matches: 2. CDR3 length: 13 amino acids. The CDR3 DNA is TGTGCCAGCAGCCAGACAGGGAACTATGGCTACACCTTC. Translated: CASSQTGNYGYTF. Supplemented by reference TRBV7-8 and TRBJ1-2, the full variable domain reads GAGVSQSPRYKVAKRGQDVALRCDPISGHVSLFWYQQALGQGPEFLTYFQNEAQLDKSGLPSDRFFAERPEGSVSTLKIQRTQQEDSAVYLCASSQTGNYGYTFGSGTRLTVV.

This clone was seen just once. The chain recombines TRBV5-1 with TRBJ2-1; 7 positions match TRBD2. Germline V gene lookup returns CDR1 SGHRS and CDR2 YFSETQ. The CDR3 extends over 14 amino acids. With V trimmed by 7 bases and J by 4 bases, 8 bases remained unmatched. The CDR3 coding sequence is TGCGCCAGCCGCGTGGGGGAGGGGTACAATGAGCAGTTCTTC. Translated: CASRVGEGYNEQFF. Full variable domain (missing parts from reference TRBV5-1 and TRBJ2-1): KAGVTQTPRYLIKTRGQQVTLSCSPISGHRSVSWYQQTPGQGLQFLFEYFSETQRNKGNFPGRFSGRQFSNSRSEMNVSTLELGDSALYLCASRVGEGYNEQFFGPGTRLTVL.

The chain has TRBV18 and TRBJ1-1, with 8 bases lining up with TRBD1. This CDR3 is built from 15 residues. The ends lost 4 bases at V and 3 bases at J; junction bases unmatched: 7. Germline V lookup: CDR1 KGHSH, CDR2 LQKENI. DNA for the CDR3: TGTGCCAGCTCACTTACCTACAGGGGGGACACTGAAGCTTTCTTT. Residues: CASSLTYRGDTEAFF.

The chain employs TRBV7-2 and TRBJ1-1, with unresolved D. Trimming took 2 bases from V and 1 from J, leaving 5 bases between them. CDR3 length: 13 residues. CDR1 SGHTA and CDR2 FQGNSA come from the germline V gene. The CDR3 loop reads CASSLRQNTEAFF. DNA for the CDR3: TGTGCCAGCAGCTTAAGACAGAACACTGAAGCTTTCTTT.